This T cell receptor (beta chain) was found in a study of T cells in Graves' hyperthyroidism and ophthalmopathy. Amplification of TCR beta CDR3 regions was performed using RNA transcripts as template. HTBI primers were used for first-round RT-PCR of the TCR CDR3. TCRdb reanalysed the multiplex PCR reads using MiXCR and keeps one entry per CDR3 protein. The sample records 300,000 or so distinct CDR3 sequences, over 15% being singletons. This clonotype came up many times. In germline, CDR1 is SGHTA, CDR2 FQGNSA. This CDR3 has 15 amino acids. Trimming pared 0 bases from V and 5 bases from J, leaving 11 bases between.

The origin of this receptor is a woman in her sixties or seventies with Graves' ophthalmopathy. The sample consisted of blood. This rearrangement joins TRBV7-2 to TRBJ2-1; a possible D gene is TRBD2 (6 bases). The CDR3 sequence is CASSLAGGTNNEQFF. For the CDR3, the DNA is TGTGCCAGCAGCTTAGCGGGAGGCACCAACAATGAGCAGTTCTTC. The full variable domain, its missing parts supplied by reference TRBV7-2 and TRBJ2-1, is GAGVSQSPSNKVTEKGKDVELRCDPISGHTALYWYRQSLGQGLEFLIYFQGNSAPDKSGLPSDRFSAERTGGSVSTLTIQRTQQEDSAVYLCASSLAGGTNNEQFFGPGTRLTVL.